This T cell receptor (beta chain) originates from a study of blood T cell repertoires in COVID-19 (dated by TCRdb to between 2020 and 2021). Regarding the research as a whole: Collaborator samples came from the United States, Italy and Spain and covered acute and convalescent phases of COVID-19. The material from the prospective study consisted of cDNA or gDNA derived from T cells, B-cell-depleted T cells, or PBMCs. Deeply sampled blood TCRbeta repertoires from subjects exposed to, actively infected with, or recovered from COVID-19 were included in the dataset. The repertoires were released in a freely available public database intended as a resource for research on the immune response to SARS-CoV-2. The samples were drawn from the first 160 participants of the ongoing ImmuneRACE study and from 950 to 1,500 subjects provided by 6 global collaborators. The sample metadata nearly always contained a de-identified subject ID, COVID-19 status, age in years and sex. Where HLA class I and class II types were available, the types were taken from metadata supplied by the sample provider, not from assay-based typing.

The immunoSEQ Assay, a bias-controlled multiplex PCR, was used to amplify TCRbeta CDR3 regions from genomic DNA. Concerning the study's data processing: Within the assay, amplification of reference gene primers was used to estimate how many nucleated cells each sample contained. Sequence reads were collapsed and filtered to measure the absolute abundance of every unique TCRbeta CDR3 rearrangement. For each sample, productive Simpson clonality was calculated by taking the square root of Simpson's diversity index across productive rearrangements. Here the immuneACCESS table is served through TCRdb, limited to in-frame sequences with V and J called. Missing clones are a known gap in these copies; in checked studies unresolved V genes cover under half, and the rest lacks a known reason. The V and J calls and clone size were taken over from that table, and D and trimming were inferred from the DNA. This sample has 150,000 to 200,000 clones in its table, and roughly nine tenths of those were observed once. Around 2.3% of the sample goes to the ten largest clones.

Each collaborating institution followed its own protocols to collect whole blood in K2EDTA tubes. For TCRbeta analysis, collaborators shipped samples as frozen whole blood, isolated PBMCs, or DNA extracted from either of those sample types. A remark on this clone: Which antigen it targets is not known. No base quality values were provided; no much bigger clone lies one nucleotide off.

Broader findings and caveats from the paper: The quantity of clinical and demographic metadata differed by source and by participant and was supplied without curation.

The germline ends are 15 bases apart after V is trimmed by 2 bases and J by 8 bases. The germline V gene yields SGHVS for CDR1 and FQNEAQ for CDR2. From the cysteine through the phenylalanine, the CDR3 covers 14 amino acids. Of all the DNA, just the CDR3 is kept, 42 bases in frame from base 1. The receptor was derived from a man aged 70-80 years with active or convalescent COVID-19. This chain is built from TRBV7-8 and TRBJ1-2; the D gene lacks a confident call. Sequencing was carried out using peripheral blood. The DNA reads as follows: TGTGCCAGCAGCTTAAATAGGGTGGGAGACGGCTACACCTTC. Its protein is CASSLNRVGDGYTF.